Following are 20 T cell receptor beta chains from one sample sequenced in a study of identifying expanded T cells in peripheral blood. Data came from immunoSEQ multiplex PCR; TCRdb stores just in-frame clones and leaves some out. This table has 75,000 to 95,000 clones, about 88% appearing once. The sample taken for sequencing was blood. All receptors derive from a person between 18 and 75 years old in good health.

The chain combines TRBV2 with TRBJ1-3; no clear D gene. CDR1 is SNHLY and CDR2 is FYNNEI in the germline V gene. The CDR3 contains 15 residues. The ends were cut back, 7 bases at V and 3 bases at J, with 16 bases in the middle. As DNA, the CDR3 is TGTGCCAGCACTTTTAATAAGGGCTTTGGAAACACCATATATTTT. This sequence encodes CASTFNKGFGNTIYF. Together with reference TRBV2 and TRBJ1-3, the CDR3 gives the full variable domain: EPEVTQTPSHQVTQMGQEVILRCVPISNHLYFYWYRQILGQKVEFLVSFYNNEISEKSEIFDDQFSVERPDGSNFTLKIRSTKLEDSAMYFCASTFNKGFGNTIYFGEGSWLTVV.

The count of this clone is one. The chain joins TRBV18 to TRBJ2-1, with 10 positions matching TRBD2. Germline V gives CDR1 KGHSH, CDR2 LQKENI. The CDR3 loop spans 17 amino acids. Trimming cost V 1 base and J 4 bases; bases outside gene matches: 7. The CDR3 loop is CASSPRSSGGAYNEQFF. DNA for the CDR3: TGTGCCAGCTCACCACGGTCGAGCGGGGGGGCTTACAATGAGCAGTTCTTC.

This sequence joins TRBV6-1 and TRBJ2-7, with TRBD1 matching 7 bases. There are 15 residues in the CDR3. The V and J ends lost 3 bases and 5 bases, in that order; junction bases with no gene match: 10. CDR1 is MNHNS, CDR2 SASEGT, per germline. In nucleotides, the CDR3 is TGTGCCAGCAGTGACCTCGGACAGGCCTTGGACGAGCAGTACTTC. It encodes CASSDLGQALDEQYF.

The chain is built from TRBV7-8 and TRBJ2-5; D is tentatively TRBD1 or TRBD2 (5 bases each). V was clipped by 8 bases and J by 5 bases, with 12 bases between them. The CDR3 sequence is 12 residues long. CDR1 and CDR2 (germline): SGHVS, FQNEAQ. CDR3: CASAGWRETQYF. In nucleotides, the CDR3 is TGTGCCAGCGCAGGGTGGAGGGAGACCCAGTACTTC.

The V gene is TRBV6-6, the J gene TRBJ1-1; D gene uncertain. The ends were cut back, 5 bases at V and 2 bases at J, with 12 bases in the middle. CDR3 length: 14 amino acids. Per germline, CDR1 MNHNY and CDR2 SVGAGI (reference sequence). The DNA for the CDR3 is TGTGCCAGCAGTGAGTCTCGGATCAACACTGAAGCTTTCTTT. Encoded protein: CASSESRINTEAFF.

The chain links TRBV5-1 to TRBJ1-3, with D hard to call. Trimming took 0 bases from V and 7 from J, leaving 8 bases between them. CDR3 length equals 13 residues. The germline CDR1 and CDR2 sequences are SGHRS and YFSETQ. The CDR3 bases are TGCGCCAGCAGCTTGGGTGGCTCGAACACCATATATTTT. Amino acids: CASSLGGSNTIYF.

CDR3 region: CASSLALATDTQYF. CDR3 DNA: TGCGCCAGCAGCTTGGCCCTGGCGACGGATACGCAGTATTTT. J is TRBJ2-3 and V is TRBV5-1; D call uncertain. V was trimmed by 0 bases and J by 6 bases, leaving 11 bases between them. This CDR3 spans 14 amino acids. Germline V gene lookup returns CDR1 SGHRS and CDR2 YFSETQ.

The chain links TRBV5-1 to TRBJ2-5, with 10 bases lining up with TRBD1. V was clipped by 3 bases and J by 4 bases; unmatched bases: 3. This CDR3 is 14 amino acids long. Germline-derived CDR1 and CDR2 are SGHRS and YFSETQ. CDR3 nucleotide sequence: TGCGCCAGCAGCTCGGGACAGGGGAGAGAGACCCAGTACTTC. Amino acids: CASSSGQGRETQYF.

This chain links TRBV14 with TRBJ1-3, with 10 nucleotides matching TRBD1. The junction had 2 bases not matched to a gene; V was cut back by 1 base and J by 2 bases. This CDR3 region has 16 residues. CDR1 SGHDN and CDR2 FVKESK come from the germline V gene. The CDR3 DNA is TGTGCCAGCAGCCAAGGACAGGGGGCCGCTGGAAACACCATATATTTT. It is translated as CASSQGQGAAGNTIYF.

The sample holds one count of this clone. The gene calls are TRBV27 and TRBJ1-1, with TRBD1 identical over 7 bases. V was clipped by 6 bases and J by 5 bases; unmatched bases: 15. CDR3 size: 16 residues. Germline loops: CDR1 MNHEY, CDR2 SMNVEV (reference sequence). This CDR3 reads CASSRGVGGGRTEAFF. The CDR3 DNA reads TGTGCCAGCAGCCGGGGAGTCGGAGGGGGCCGAACTGAAGCTTTCTTT.

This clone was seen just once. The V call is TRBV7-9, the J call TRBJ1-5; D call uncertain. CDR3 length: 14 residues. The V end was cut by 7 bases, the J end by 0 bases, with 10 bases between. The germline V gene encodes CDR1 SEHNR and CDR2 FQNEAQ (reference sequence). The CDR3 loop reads CASTDTYSNQPQHF. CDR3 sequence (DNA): TGTGCCAGCACCGACACATATAGCAATCAGCCCCAGCATTTT.

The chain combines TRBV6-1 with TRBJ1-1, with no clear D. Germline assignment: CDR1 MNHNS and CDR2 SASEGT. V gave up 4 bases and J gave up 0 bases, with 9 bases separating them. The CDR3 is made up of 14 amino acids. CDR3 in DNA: TGTGCCAGCAGTGCTCTGGGGATGAACACTGAAGCTTTCTTT. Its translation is CASSALGMNTEAFF.

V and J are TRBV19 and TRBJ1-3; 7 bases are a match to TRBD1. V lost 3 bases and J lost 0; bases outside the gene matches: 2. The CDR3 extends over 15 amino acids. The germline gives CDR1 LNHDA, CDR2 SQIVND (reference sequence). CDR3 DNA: TGTGCCAGTAGTATTGGGACAGCCTCTGGAAACACCATATATTTT. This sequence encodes CASSIGTASGNTIYF.

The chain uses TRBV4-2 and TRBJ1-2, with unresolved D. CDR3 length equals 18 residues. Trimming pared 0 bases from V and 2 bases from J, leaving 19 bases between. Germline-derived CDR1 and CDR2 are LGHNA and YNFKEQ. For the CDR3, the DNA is TGTGCCAGCAGCCAAGACGAGTGGGATGAGGCCCCAAACTATGGCTACACCTTC. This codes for CASSQDEWDEAPNYGYTF.

DNA for the CDR3: TGTGCCAGCAGCGCACTGGGGGCCAACGTCCTGACTTTC. This sequence encodes CASSALGANVLTF. This chain connects TRBV7-9 to TRBJ2-6; no definite D call. The CDR3 runs 13 residues. Trimming removed 5 bases from V and 4 bases from J, with 6 bases in between. The germline V gene encodes CDR1 SEHNR and CDR2 FQNEAQ (reference sequence).

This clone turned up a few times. CDR3 amino acids: CASSAYPGTSEQYF. For the CDR3, the DNA is TGTGCCAGTAGTGCTTATCCCGGGACATCAGAGCAGTACTTC. The V call is TRBV19, the J call TRBJ2-7; D might be TRBD1 (6 bases). CDR3 size: 14 residues. Germline CDR1 is LNHDA and CDR2 is SQIVND (reference sequence). The ends were cut back, 5 bases at V and 7 bases at J, with 18 bases in the middle.

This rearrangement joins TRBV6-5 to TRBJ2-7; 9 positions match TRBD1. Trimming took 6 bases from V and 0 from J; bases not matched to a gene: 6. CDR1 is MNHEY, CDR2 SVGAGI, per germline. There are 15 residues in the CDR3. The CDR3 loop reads CASRGQGPVSYEQYF. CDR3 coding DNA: TGTGCCAGCAGAGGACAGGGGCCCGTCTCCTACGAGCAGTACTTC.

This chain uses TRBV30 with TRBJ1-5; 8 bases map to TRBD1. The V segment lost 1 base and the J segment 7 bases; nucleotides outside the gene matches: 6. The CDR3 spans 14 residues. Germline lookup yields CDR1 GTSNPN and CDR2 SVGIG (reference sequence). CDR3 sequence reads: CAWSGTGLWQPQHF. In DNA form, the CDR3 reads TGTGCCTGGAGTGGGACAGGGCTTTGGCAGCCCCAGCATTTT.

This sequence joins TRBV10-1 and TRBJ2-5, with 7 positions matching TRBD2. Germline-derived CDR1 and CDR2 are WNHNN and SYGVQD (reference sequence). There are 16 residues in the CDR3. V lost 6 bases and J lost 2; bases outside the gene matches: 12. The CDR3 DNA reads TGCGCCAGCAGCCCGGGGGGTCTGAGGGAGCAAGAGACCCAGTACTTC. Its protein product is CASSPGGLREQETQYF.

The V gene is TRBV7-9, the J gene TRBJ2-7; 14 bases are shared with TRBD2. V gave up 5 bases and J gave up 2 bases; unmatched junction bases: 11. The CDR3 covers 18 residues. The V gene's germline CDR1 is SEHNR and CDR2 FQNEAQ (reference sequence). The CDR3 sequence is CASSPGLAGAQFPYEQYF. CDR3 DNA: TGTGCCAGCAGCCCGGGACTAGCGGGGGCCCAATTTCCCTACGAGCAGTACTTC.